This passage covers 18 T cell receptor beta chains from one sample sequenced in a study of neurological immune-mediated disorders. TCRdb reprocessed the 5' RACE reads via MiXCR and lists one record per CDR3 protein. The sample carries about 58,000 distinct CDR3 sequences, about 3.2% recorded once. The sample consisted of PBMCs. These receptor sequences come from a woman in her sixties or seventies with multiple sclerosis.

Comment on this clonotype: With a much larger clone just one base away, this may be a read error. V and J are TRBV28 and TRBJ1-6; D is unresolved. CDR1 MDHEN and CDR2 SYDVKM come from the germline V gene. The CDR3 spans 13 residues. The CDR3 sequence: CASSFGPNSHLHF. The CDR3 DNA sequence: TGTGCCAGCAGTTTCGGTCCTAATTCACACCTCCACTTT.

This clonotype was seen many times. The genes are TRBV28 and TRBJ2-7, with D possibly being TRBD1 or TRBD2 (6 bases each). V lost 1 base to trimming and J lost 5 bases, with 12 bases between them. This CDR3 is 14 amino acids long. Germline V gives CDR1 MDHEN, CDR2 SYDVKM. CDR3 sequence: CASSLFLGGNEQYF. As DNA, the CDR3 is TGTGCCAGCAGTTTATTTTTAGGGGGGAACGAGCAGTACTTC.

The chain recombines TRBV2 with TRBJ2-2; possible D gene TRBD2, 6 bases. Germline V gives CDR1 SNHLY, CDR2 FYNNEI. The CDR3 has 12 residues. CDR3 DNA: TGTGACAACATAAGCGGGTCTAGGGAGCTGTTTTTT. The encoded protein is CDNISGSRELFF. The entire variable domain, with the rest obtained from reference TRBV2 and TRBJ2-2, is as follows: EPEVTQTPSHQVTQMGQEVILRCVPISNHLYFYWYRQILGQKVEFLVSFYNNEISEKSEIFDDQFSVERPDGSNFTLKIRSTKLEDSAMYFCDNISGSRELFFGEGSRLTVL.

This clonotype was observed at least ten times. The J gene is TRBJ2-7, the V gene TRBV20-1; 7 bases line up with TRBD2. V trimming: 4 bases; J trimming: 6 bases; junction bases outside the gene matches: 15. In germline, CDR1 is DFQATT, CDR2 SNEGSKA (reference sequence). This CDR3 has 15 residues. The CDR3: CSAIQTGTKALEQYF. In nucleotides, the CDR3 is TGCAGTGCTATACAGACCGGGACTAAGGCTCTCGAGCAGTACTTC.

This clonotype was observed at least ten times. The CDR3 DNA is TGCAGTGCACGAGGACAGGCCAACAGCTATGGCTACACCTTC. This sequence encodes CSARGQANSYGYTF. The chain joins TRBV20-1 to TRBJ1-2, with 7 bases that match TRBD1. The ends lost 6 bases at V and 4 bases at J; junction bases unmatched: 11. Germline assignment: CDR1 DFQATT and CDR2 SNEGSKA (reference sequence). CDR3 length: 14 residues.

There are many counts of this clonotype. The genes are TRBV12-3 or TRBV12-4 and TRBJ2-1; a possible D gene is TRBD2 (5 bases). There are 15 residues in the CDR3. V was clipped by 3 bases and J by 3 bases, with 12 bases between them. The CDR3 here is CASSLRETGYNEQFF. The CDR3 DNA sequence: TGTGCCAGCAGTTTGAGGGAAACCGGCTACAATGAGCAGTTCTTC.

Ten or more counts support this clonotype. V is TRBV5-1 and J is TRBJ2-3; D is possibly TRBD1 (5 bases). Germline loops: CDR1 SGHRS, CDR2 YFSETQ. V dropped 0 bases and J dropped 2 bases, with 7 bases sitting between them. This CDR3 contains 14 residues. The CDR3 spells CASSLGQTTDTQYF. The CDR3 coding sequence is TGCGCCAGCAGCTTGGGACAGACCACAGATACGCAGTATTTT.

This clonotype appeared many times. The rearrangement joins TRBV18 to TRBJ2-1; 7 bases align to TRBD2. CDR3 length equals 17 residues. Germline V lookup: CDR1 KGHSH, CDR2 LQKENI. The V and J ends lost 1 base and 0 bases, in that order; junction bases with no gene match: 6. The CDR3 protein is CASSPLGGRGSYNEQFF. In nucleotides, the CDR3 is TGTGCCAGCTCACCACTTGGCGGGAGAGGCTCCTACAATGAGCAGTTCTTC. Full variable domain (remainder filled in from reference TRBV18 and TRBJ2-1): NAGVMQNPRHLVRRRGQEARLRCSPMKGHSHVYWYRQLPEEGLKFMVYLQKENIIDESGMPKERFSAEFPKEGPSILRIQQVVRGDSAAYFCASSPLGGRGSYNEQFFGPGTRLTVL.

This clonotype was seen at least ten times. CDR3 bases: TGTGCCATCAGGGGGGACAGGGGTTCCTACGAGCAGTACTTC. Encoded protein: CAIRGDRGSYEQYF. V and J are TRBV10-3 and TRBJ2-7; 10 bases are a match to TRBD1. The V and J ends lost 6 bases and 1 base, in that order; junction bases with no gene match: 3. Germline V CDR1 and CDR2: ENHRY, SYGVKD. This CDR3 has 14 residues.

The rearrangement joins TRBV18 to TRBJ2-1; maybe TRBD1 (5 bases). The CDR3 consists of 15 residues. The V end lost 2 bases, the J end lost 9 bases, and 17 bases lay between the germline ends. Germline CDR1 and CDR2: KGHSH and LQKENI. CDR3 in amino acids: CASSPEQRGNREQFF. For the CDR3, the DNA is TGTGCCAGCTCACCAGAGCAAAGGGGAAATCGTGAGCAGTTCTTC.

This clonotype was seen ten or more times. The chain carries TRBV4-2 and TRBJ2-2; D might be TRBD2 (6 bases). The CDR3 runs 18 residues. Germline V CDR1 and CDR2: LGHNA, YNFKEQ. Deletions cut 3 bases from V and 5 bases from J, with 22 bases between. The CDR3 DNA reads TGTGCCAGCAGCCATCCCCCCCCGGGTGGGAGGCAAACCGGGGAGCTGTTTTTT. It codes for CASSHPPPGGRQTGELFF.

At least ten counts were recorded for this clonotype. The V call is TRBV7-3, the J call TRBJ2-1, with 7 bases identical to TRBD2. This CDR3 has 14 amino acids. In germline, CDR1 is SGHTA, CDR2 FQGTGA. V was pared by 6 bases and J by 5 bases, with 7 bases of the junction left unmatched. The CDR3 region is CASSPSGNNNEQFF. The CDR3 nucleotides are TGTGCCAGCAGTCCAAGCGGGAATAACAATGAGCAGTTCTTC.

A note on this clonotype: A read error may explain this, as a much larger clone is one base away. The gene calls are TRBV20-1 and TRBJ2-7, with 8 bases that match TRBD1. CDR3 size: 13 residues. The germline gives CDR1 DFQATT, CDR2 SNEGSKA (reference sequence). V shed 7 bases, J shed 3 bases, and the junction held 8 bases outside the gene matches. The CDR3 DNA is TGCAGTGAAACCACAGGGGGTAGCTACGAGCAGTACTTC. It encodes CSETTGGSYEQYF.

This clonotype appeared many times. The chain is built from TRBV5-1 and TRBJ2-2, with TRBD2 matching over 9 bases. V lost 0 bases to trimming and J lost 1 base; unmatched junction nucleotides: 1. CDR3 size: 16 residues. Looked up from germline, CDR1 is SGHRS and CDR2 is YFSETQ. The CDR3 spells CASSLASGMNTGELFF. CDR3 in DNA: TGCGCCAGCAGCTTGGCTAGCGGGATGAACACCGGGGAGCTGTTTTTT.

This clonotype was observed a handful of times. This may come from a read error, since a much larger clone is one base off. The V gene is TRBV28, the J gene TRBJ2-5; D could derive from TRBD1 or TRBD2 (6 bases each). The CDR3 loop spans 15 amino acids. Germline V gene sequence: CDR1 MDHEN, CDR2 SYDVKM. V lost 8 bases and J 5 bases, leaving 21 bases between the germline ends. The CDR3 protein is CASRNKRGAGETQYF. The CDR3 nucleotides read TGTGCCAGCCGTAACAAAAGGGGGGCGGGGGAGACCCAGTACTTC.

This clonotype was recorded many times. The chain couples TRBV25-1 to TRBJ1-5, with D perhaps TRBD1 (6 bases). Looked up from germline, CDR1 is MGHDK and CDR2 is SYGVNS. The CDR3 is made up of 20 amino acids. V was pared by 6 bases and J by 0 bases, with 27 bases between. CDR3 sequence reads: CASRDTCTDRQEISNQPQHF. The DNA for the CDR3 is TGTGCCAGCAGGGACACATGCACAGACCGACAGGAGATTAGCAATCAGCCCCAGCATTTT. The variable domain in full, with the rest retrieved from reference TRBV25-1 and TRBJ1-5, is EADIYQTPRYLVIGTGKKITLECSQTMGHDKMYWYQQDPGMELHLIHYSYGVNSTEKGDLSSESTVSRIRTEHFPLTLESARPSHTSQYLCASRDTCTDRQEISNQPQHFGDGTRLSIL.

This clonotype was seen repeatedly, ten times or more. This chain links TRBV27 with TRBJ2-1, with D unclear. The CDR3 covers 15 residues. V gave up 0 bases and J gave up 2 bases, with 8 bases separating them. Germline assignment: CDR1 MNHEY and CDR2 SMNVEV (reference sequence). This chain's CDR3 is CASSLSVSPYNEQFF. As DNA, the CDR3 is TGTGCCAGCAGTTTATCAGTTAGTCCCTACAATGAGCAGTTCTTC.

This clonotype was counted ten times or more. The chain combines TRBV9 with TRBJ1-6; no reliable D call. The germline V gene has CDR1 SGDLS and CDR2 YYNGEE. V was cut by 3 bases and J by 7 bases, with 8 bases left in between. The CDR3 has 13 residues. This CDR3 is CASSEVINSPLHF. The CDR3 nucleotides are TGTGCCAGCAGCGAGGTTATCAATTCACCCCTCCACTTT.